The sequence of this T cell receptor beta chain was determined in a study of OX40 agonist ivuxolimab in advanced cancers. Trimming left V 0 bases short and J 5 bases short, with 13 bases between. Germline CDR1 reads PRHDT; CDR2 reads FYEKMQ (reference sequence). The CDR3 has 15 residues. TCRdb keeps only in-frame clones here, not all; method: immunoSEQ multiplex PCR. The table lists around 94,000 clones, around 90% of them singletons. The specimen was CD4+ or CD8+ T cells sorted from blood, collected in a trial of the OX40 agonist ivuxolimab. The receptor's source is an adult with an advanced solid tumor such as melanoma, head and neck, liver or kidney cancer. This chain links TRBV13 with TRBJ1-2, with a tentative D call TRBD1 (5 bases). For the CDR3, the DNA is TGTGCCAGCAGCTTAGGCGGGACGCCAAAATATGGCTACACCTTC. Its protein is CASSLGGTPKYGYTF.